Below are 11 T cell receptor beta chains sequenced from a single sample in a study of OX40 agonist ivuxolimab in advanced cancers. Profiling relied on immunoSEQ multiplex PCR, and the TCRdb table lists in-frame clones only, not all of them. This sample has tens of thousands of clones; 85% occur once, and the top ten carry approximately 0.2%. The material sequenced was CD4+ or CD8+ T cells sorted from blood, taken in a trial of the OX40 agonist ivuxolimab. Source of these receptors: an adult with an advanced solid tumor such as melanoma, head and neck, liver or kidney cancer.

The J gene is TRBJ2-7, the V gene TRBV18; 9 nucleotides line up with TRBD1. The CDR3 is made up of 20 amino acids. Trimming removed 0 bases from V and 0 bases from J; junction bases left unmatched: 15. CDR1 is KGHSH and CDR2 is LQKENI in the germline V gene. The CDR3: CASSPPVGQGRGISSYEQYF. CDR3 sequence (DNA): TGTGCCAGCTCACCACCGGTTGGACAGGGGCGCGGGATTAGCTCCTACGAGCAGTACTTC.

The J gene is TRBJ1-1, the V gene TRBV29-1; tentatively, D is TRBD1 (6 bases). V was shortened by 3 bases and J by 3 bases, with 11 bases between the two germline ends. From germline, CDR1 is SQVTM and CDR2 ANQGSEA. The CDR3 sequence is 13 residues long. The CDR3, as DNA: TGCAGCGTTGATACAGGGTTGGACACTGAAGCTTTCTTT. Protein product: CSVDTGLDTEAFF.

The chain's CDR3 is CASSHRTSGMGYNEQFF. CDR3 sequence (DNA): TGTGCCAGCAGCCACAGGACTAGCGGGATGGGCTACAATGAGCAGTTCTTC. The chain carries TRBV4-2 and TRBJ2-1; 12 bases fit TRBD2. CDR1 is LGHNA and CDR2 is YNFKEQ in the germline V gene. With V trimmed by 3 bases and J by 3 bases, 6 bases remained unmatched. The CDR3 consists of 17 residues.

The CDR3: CASSDQALIGNQPQHF. The CDR3 nucleotides read TGTGCCAGCAGTGATCAGGCTCTGATAGGCAATCAGCCCCAGCATTTT. The chain links TRBV2 to TRBJ1-5; D is undetermined. CDR3 size: 16 residues. Germline CDR1 SNHLY, CDR2 FYNNEI. The V and J ends lost 3 bases and 2 bases respectively, with 14 bases between them.

This clone was seen just once. The chain has TRBV6-1 and TRBJ1-6; possible D gene TRBD1, 5 bases. Germline V gene data show CDR1 as MNHNS and CDR2 as SASEGT. V gave up 7 bases and J gave up 13 bases, with 11 bases separating them. This CDR3 is 11 amino acids long. CDR3 sequence reads: CASTSGSPLHF. In nucleotides, the CDR3 is TGTGCCAGCACGTCAGGGTCCCCCCTCCACTTT.

This clone was detected only a few times. The chain couples TRBV5-1 to TRBJ2-2; 8 nucleotides match TRBD1. CDR3 length: 16 amino acids. J gave up 7 bases and V 1 base, and 9 bases lay outside the gene matches. The germline V gene has CDR1 SGHRS and CDR2 YFSETQ. In DNA, the CDR3 is TGCGCCAGCAGCTTGCAACTGACAGGGGTCAACGGGGAGCTGTTTTTT. Translation gives CASSLQLTGVNGELFF.

The CDR3 sequence: CASSDGTGPNTIYF. The CDR3 DNA is TGCGCCAGCAGTGATGGGACAGGACCCAACACCATATATTTT. The chain uses TRBV10-1 and TRBJ1-3, with TRBD1 matching 8 bases. V shed 3 bases and J 7 bases; nucleotides not matched to a gene: 5. From germline, CDR1 is WNHNN and CDR2 SYGVQD (reference sequence). The CDR3 is 14 amino acids.

The V call is TRBV18, the J call TRBJ2-1; D gene unclear. This CDR3 spans 14 amino acids. Between the trimmed V and J ends, which lost 5 bases and 7 bases, there was a span of 15 bases. Germline V gives CDR1 KGHSH, CDR2 LQKENI. DNA of the CDR3: TGTGCCAGCTCAACAAGTCTGGGGAAGAATGAGCAGTTCTTC. Protein: CASSTSLGKNEQFF.

The rearrangement uses TRBV19 and TRBJ2-7; maybe TRBD1 (5 bases). This CDR3 region has 13 residues. V was shortened by 6 bases and J by 2 bases, with 11 bases between the two germline ends. CDR1 LNHDA and CDR2 SQIVND come from the germline V gene (reference sequence). The CDR3 loop reads CASSQTATYEQYF. CDR3 nucleotide sequence: TGTGCCAGTAGCCAGACAGCGACCTACGAGCAGTACTTC.

This clone was recorded only once. The rearrangement links TRBV12-5 to TRBJ2-4; 10 nucleotides match TRBD1. The CDR3 sequence is 14 residues long. Trimming cost V 6 bases and J 5 bases; bases outside gene matches: 4. Per the germline V gene, CDR1 is LGHNT and CDR2 is FRNRAP. CDR3 residues: CASGPGTGENIQYF. CDR3 nucleotide sequence: TGTGCTAGTGGGCCCGGGACAGGGGAAAACATTCAGTACTTC.

The chain links TRBV19 to TRBJ2-7, with 7 bases that match TRBD2. The junction had 10 bases not matched to a gene; V was cut back by 6 bases and J by 2 bases. The CDR3 contains 15 residues. In germline, CDR1 is LNHDA, CDR2 SQIVND (reference sequence). CDR3 sequence (DNA): TGTGCCAGTAGGCCGGGGCTAGCGGAAGCCTACGAGCAGTACTTC. This sequence encodes CASRPGLAEAYEQYF. The whole variable domain, filled in from reference TRBV19 and TRBJ2-7, reads DGGITQSPKYLFRKEGQNVTLSCEQNLNHDAMYWYRQDPGQGLRLIYYSQIVNDFQKGDIAEGYSVSREKKESFPLTVTSAQKNPTAFYLCASRPGLAEAYEQYFGPGTRLTVT.